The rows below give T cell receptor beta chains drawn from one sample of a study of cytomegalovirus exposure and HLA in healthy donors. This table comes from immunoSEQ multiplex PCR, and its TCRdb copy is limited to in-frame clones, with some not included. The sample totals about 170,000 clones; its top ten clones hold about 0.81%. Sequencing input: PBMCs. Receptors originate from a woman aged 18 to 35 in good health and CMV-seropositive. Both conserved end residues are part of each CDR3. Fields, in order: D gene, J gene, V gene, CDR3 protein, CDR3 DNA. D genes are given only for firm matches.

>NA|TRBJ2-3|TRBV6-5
CASREGGEEDTQYF
TGTGCCAGCAGGGAAGGAGGGGAGGAAGATACGCAGTATTTT
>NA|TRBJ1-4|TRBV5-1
CASSLASAGEKLFF
TGCGCCAGCAGCTTGGCTTCTGCGGGTGAAAAACTGTTTTTT
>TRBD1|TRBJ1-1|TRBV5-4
CASSFLTGTNTEAFF
TGTGCCAGCAGCTTCCTGACAGGGACGAACACTGAAGCTTTCTTT
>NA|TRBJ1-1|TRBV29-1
CSVELAGLEAFF
TGCAGCGTTGAACTGGCGGGTCTTGAAGCTTTCTTT
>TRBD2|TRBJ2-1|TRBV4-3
CASSQGLAGAYEQFF
TGCGCCAGCAGCCAAGGACTAGCGGGGGCCTATGAGCAGTTCTTC
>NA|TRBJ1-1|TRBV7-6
CASSLLWGQDTEAFF
TGTGCCAGCAGCTTACTCTGGGGCCAGGACACTGAAGCTTTCTTT
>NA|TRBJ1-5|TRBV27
CASSLSGRGRYQPQHF
TGTGCCAGCAGTTTATCCGGCAGGGGACGGTATCAGCCCCAGCATTTT
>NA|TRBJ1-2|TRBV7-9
CASSLDHRVGYTF
TGTGCCAGCAGCTTAGACCACAGGGTTGGCTACACCTTC
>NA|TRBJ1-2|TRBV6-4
CASSPRQGGFNYGYTF
TGTGCCAGCAGCCCCCGACAAGGCGGGTTTAACTATGGCTACACCTTC
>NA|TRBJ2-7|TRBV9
CASSVGGEPYEQYF
TGTGCCAGCAGCGTAGGCGGGGAACCCTACGAGCAGTACTTC
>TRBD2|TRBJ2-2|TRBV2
CASTSPQAGGDTGELFF
TGTGCCAGCACCTCCCCTCAAGCGGGAGGGGACACCGGGGAGCTGTTTTTT
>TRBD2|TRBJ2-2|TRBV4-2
CASSQGTSGDTGELFF
TGTGCCAGCAGCCAGGGGACTAGCGGGGATACCGGGGAGCTGTTTTTT
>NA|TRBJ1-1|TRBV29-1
CSVAQMPATEAFF
TGCAGCGTTGCCCAGATGCCTGCCACTGAAGCTTTCTTT
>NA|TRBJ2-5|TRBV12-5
CASGLLQSQETQYF
TGTGCTAGTGGTTTGTTACAGTCCCAAGAGACCCAGTACTTC
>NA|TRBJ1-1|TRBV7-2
CASSLAQKNTEAFF
TGTGCCAGCAGCTTAGCCCAGAAGAACACTGAAGCTTTCTTT
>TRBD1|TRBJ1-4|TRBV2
CASSRDREKLFF
TGTGCCAGCAGCCGGGACAGGGAAAAACTGTTTTTT
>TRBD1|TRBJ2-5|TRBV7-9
CASSHTGGRETQYF
TGTGCCAGCAGCCACACAGGGGGCCGAGAGACCCAGTACTTC
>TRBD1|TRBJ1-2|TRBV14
CASSQDQGEDQTNYGYTF
TGTGCCAGCAGCCAAGATCAGGGGGAGGATCAAACTAACTATGGCTACACCTTC
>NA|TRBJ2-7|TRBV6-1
CASLASAWYEQYF
TGTGCCAGCTTAGCAAGTGCTTGGTACGAGCAGTACTTC
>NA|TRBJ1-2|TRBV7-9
CASSLGSIQGSRYGYTF
TGTGCCAGCAGCTTAGGGTCAATTCAGGGGTCAAGATATGGCTACACCTTC
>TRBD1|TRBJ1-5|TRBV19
CASIDRTGFNQPQHF
TGTGCCAGTATTGACCGGACAGGGTTCAATCAGCCCCAGCATTTT
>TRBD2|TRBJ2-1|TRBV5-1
CASSLRVAGGPTFGEQFF
TGCGCCAGCAGCTTACGTGTTGCGGGAGGGCCAACCTTCGGTGAGCAGTTCTTC
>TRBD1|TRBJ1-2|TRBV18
CASSVRGLVYGYTF
TGTGCCAGCTCAGTTAGGGGGCTTGTCTATGGCTACACCTTC
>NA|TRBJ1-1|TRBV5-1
CASSYGHETEAFF
TGCGCCAGCAGCTATGGACATGAAACTGAAGCTTTCTTT
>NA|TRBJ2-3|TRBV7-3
CASSLRGVDTQYF
TGTGCCAGCAGCCTTCGCGGAGTGGATACGCAGTATTTT
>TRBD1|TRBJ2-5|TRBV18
CASSPLGQGFQETQYF
TGTGCCAGCTCACCCCTAGGACAGGGCTTCCAAGAGACCCAGTACTTC
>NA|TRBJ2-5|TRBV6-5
CASSYTLQQETQYF
TGTGCCAGCAGTTACACCCTGCAGCAAGAGACCCAGTACTTC
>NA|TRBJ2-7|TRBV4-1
CASSQDEIASVEQYF
TGCGCCAGCAGCCAAGATGAAATAGCCAGCGTGGAGCAGTACTTC
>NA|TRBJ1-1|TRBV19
CASSINSGIPEAFF
TGTGCCAGTAGTATCAATTCAGGGATACCTGAAGCTTTCTTT
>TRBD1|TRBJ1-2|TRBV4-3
CASSRLTGASGGDYGYTF
TGCGCCAGCAGCCGCCTTACAGGGGCCTCAGGGGGTGACTATGGCTACACCTTC
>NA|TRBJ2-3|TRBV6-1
CASREDSLDTQYF
TGTGCCAGCAGAGAGGACAGTCTAGATACGCAGTATTTT
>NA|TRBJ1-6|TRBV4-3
CASSLMGATSPLHF
TGCGCCAGCAGCCTTATGGGGGCTACTTCACCCCTCCACTTT
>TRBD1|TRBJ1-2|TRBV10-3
CAISESLAGQGNYGYTF
TGTGCCATCAGTGAGTCGTTGGCGGGACAGGGAAACTATGGCTACACCTTC
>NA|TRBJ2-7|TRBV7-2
CASSPDSASYEQYF
TGTGCCAGCAGCCCTGACAGCGCCTCCTACGAGCAGTACTTC
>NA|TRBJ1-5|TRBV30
CAWSVLRGSNQPQHF
TGTGCCTGGAGTGTACTCAGGGGTAGCAATCAGCCCCAGCATTTT